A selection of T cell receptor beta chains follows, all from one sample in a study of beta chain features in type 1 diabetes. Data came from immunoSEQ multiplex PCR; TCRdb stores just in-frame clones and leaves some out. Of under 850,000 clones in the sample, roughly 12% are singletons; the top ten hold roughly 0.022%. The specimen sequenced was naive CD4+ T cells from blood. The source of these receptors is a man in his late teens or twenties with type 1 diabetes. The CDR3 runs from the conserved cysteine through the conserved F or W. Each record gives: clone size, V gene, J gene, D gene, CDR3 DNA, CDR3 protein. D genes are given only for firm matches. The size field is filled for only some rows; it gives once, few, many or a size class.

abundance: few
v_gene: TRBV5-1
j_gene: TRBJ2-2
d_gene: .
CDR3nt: TGCGCCAGCAGCGCCAGTCAGAACACCGGGGAGCTGTTTTTT
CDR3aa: CASSASQNTGELFF

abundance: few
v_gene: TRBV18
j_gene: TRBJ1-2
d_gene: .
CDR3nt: TGTGCCAGCTCACCGCGGGGATCAGGAGGCTACACCTTC
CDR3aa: CASSPRGSGGYTF

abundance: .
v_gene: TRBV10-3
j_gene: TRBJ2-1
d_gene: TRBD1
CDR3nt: TGTGCCATCAGTACGGGACAGGGGGAAAATGAGCAGTTCTTC
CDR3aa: CAISTGQGENEQFF

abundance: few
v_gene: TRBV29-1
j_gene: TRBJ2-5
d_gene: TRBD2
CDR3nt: TGCAGCGTTGAGGCGGGAGGAAGGAGGTATGAGACCCAGTACTTC
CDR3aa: CSVEAGGRRYETQYF

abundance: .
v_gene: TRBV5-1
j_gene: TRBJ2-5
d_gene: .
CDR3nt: TGCGCCAGCGGCCTCCGAAGTCAAGAGACCCAGTACTTC
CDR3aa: CASGLRSQETQYF

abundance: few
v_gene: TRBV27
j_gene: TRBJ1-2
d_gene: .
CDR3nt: TGTGCCAGCAGTTCCCCCCACAACCATGGCTACACCTTC
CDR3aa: CASSSPHNHGYTF

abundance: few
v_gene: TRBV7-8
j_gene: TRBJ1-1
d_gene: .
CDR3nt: TGTGCCAGCAGCACTTACAAGACTGAAGCTTTCTTT
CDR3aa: CASSTYKTEAFF

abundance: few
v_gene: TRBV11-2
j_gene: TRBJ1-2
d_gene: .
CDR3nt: TGTGCCAGCCCGGGGGACCCTTTCTCTGGCTACACCTTC
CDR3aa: CASPGDPFSGYTF

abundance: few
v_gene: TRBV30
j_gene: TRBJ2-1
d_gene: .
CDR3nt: TGTGCCTGGAGTGGGACAGCCAGAAGGAATGAGCAGTTCTTC
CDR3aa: CAWSGTARRNEQFF

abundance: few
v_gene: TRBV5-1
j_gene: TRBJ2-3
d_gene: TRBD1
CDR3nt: TGCGCCAGCAGCTCAGACAGGGGAACGCAGTATTTT
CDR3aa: CASSSDRGTQYF

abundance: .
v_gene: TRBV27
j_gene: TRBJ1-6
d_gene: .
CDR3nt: TGTGCCAGCAGTTTTCGGGCCCTAGAGGGGAGTTCACCCCTCCACTTT
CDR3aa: CASSFRALEGSSPLHF

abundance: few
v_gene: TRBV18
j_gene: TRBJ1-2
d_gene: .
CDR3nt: TGTGCCAGCTCTTTCGGGCCCGGTGGAGGCTACACCTTC
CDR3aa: CASSFGPGGGYTF

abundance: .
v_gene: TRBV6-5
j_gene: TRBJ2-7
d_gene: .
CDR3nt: TGTGCCAGCATCCCACGGGGCGACGGAACCTACGAGCAGTACTTC
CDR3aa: CASIPRGDGTYEQYF